These 23 T cell receptor beta chains were sequenced from one sample in a study of cytomegalovirus exposure and HLA in healthy donors (dated by TCRdb to 2017 to 2019). Libraries were constructed by the immunoSEQ multiplex PCR assay. For the multiplex PCR, a mixture combining 60 forward primers for TCR Vbeta segments and 13 reverse primers for TCR Jbeta segments was used. TCRdb limited this immuneACCESS table to in-frame rearrangements with V and J called. A share of clones is missing; checked studies link under half to unresolved V genes, and the rest is unexplained. The sample profile shows some 200,000 clones; approximately 70% of them were found once. The ten largest account for 2% to 3% of the sample. The sequenced sample was PBMCs. These receptor sequences come from a middle-aged man in good health and CMV-seropositive.

This chain uses TRBV4-3 with TRBJ2-1; 9 bases fit TRBD1. The J segment lost 4 bases and the V segment lost 2 bases, leaving 9 bases of the junction unmatched. Germline V gives CDR1 LGHNA, CDR2 YSLEER. This CDR3 has 17 amino acids. CDR3 in amino acids: CASSQWTGTGMYNEQFF. In DNA form, the CDR3 reads TGCGCCAGCAGCCAATGGACCGGGACAGGGATGTACAATGAGCAGTTCTTC.

This clone was seen a single time. The chain couples TRBV19 to TRBJ2-5; TRBD2 agrees at 13 bases. Germline trimming cut 5 bases from V and 8 bases from J; bases unmatched to any gene: 11. CDR3 length: 16 residues. CDR1 is LNHDA and CDR2 is SQIVND in the germline V gene (reference sequence). CDR3 protein: CASSPNRTSGGLTQYF. The CDR3 bases are TGTGCCAGTAGTCCTAACCGGACTAGCGGGGGCCTCACCCAGTACTTC.

The genes are TRBV20-1 and TRBJ2-7, with a possible D match to TRBD2 (5 bases). CDR3 length: 11 amino acids. V was shortened by 5 bases and J by 3 bases, with 8 bases between the two germline ends. Germline CDR1 is DFQATT and CDR2 is SNEGSKA (reference sequence). CDR3 DNA sequence: TGCAGTGCTGGGAGCGGCTACGAGCAGTACTTC. It yields the protein CSAGSGYEQYF.

The chain is built from TRBV19 and TRBJ1-2, with D tentatively TRBD1 (6 bases). The CDR3 is 13 amino acids. The germline gives CDR1 LNHDA, CDR2 SQIVND (reference sequence). With 4 bases removed from V and 13 bases from J, the gap between germline ends came to 19 bases. The CDR3 region has the DNA TGTGCCAGTAGTACCCCACCGAACAGGGACGTCACCTTC. Translating gives CASSTPPNRDVTF.

This clone was detected only once. The chain links TRBV5-5 to TRBJ2-5; 7 nucleotides agree with TRBD1. With V trimmed by 3 bases and J by 4 bases, 12 bases remained unmatched. The CDR3 sequence is 16 residues long. Germline V lookup: CDR1 SGHKS, CDR2 YYEKEE (reference sequence). The CDR3 protein is CASSSATGSLLETQYF. The CDR3, as DNA: TGTGCCAGCAGCTCCGCGACAGGGTCCCTCCTAGAGACCCAGTACTTC. The full variable domain, completed using reference TRBV5-5 and TRBJ2-5, is DAGVTQSPTHLIKTRGQQVTLRCSPISGHKSVSWYQQVLGQGPQFIFQYYEKEERGRGNFPDRFSARQFPNYSSELNVNALLLGDSALYLCASSSATGSLLETQYFGPGTRLLVL.

The chain joins TRBV6-5 to TRBJ2-7; TRBD2 is a possible D gene (6 bases). Germline CDR1 and CDR2: MNHEY and SVGAGI. The CDR3 loop spans 14 amino acids. The V end lost 5 bases, the J end lost 6 bases, and 17 bases lay between the germline ends. The CDR3 region is CASSGAGPYGEQYF. The CDR3 DNA reads TGTGCCAGCAGTGGCGCGGGACCTTACGGCGAGCAGTACTTC.

The chain carries TRBV5-5 and TRBJ2-7; D gene ambiguous. V was clipped by 0 bases and J by 0 bases, with 13 bases between them. This CDR3 contains 16 residues. Germline CDR1 is SGHKS and CDR2 is YYEKEE (reference sequence). The CDR3 sequence is CASSLGVSRSSYEQYF. As DNA, the CDR3 is TGTGCCAGCAGCTTGGGGGTCAGCCGGAGCTCCTACGAGCAGTACTTC.

This clone has only a few counts. J is TRBJ1-2 and V is TRBV9; TRBD1 matches at 12 bases. The V gene's germline CDR1 is SGDLS and CDR2 YYNGEE. J was trimmed by 2 bases and V by 4 bases; bases with no gene match: 9. CDR3 length: 17 residues. The CDR3: CASSSQPGQGANYGYTF. The CDR3, as DNA: TGTGCCAGCAGCTCCCAACCGGGACAGGGGGCGAACTATGGCTACACCTTC.

The V call is TRBV7-9, the J call TRBJ2-3, with TRBD2 identical over 7 bases. Trimming at V came to 8 bases and at J to 5 bases, leaving 10 bases not matched to a gene. The CDR3 length is 14 residues. CDR1 is SEHNR, CDR2 FQNEAQ, per germline (reference sequence). CDR3 residues: CASARGEPGDTQYF. The CDR3 DNA follows: TGTGCCAGCGCCCGGGGGGAACCCGGAGATACGCAGTATTTT. Full variable domain (remainder filled in from reference TRBV7-9 and TRBJ2-3): DTGVSQNPRHKITKRGQNVTFRCDPISEHNRLYWYRQTLGQGPEFLTYFQNEAQLEKSRLLSDRFSAERPKGSFSTLEIQRTEQGDSAMYLCASARGEPGDTQYFGPGTRLTVL.

The chain is built from TRBV4-1 and TRBJ2-7, with D tentatively TRBD2 (5 bases). The CDR3 has 17 amino acids. Germline V gives CDR1 MGHRA, CDR2 YSYEKL. Trimming left V 1 base short and J 0 bases short, with 16 bases between. CDR3 protein: CASSQGTEGWDSYEQYF. The DNA of the CDR3 is TGCGCCAGCAGCCAAGGGACCGAGGGATGGGACTCCTACGAGCAGTACTTC.

The rearrangement joins TRBV19 to TRBJ2-1, with D perhaps matching TRBD1 (8 bases). Trimming removed 5 bases at V and 3 bases at J, with 20 bases between. Looked up from germline, CDR1 is LNHDA and CDR2 is SQIVND (reference sequence). CDR3 length: 17 residues. The CDR3 reads CASSFSYHRGGYNEQFF. Written as DNA, the CDR3 is TGTGCCAGTAGTTTCTCCTATCACAGGGGGGGCTACAATGAGCAGTTCTTC.

This chain connects TRBV5-1 to TRBJ2-1; 9 bases are a match to TRBD2. Trimming removed 4 bases from V and 4 bases from J; junction bases left unmatched: 3. The CDR3 has 14 residues. CDR1 is SGHRS, CDR2 YFSETQ, per germline. The CDR3: CASSDSGGYNEQFF. CDR3 nucleotide sequence: TGCGCCAGCAGCGACAGCGGGGGGTACAATGAGCAGTTCTTC.

This sequence joins TRBV7-8 and TRBJ2-3; D is uncertain. V gave up 5 bases and J gave up 5 bases, with 8 bases separating them. Looked up from germline, CDR1 is SGHVS and CDR2 is FQNEAQ. This CDR3 is built from 12 residues. CDR3 region: CASSQRLDTQYF. The DNA of the CDR3 is TGTGCCAGCAGCCAACGACTAGATACGCAGTATTTT.

With regard to this clone: Possible read error: a much larger clone is one base away. The chain joins TRBV28 to TRBJ1-3; TRBD1 might be the D (5 bases). This CDR3 comprises 12 residues. Trimming pared 8 bases from V and 2 bases from J, leaving 7 bases between. Germline CDR1 reads MDHEN; CDR2 reads SYDVKM. The CDR3 loop reads CASGRAGNTIYF. The CDR3 nucleotides are TGTGCCAGCGGCAGGGCTGGAAACACCATATATTTT.

The chain uses TRBV29-1 and TRBJ2-5; a possible D gene is TRBD1 (5 bases). Judging by the DNA end, TRBJ2-7 fits better; the J call may be wrong. Per germline, CDR1 SQVTM and CDR2 ANQGSEA. This CDR3 region has 13 residues. The CDR3 bases are TGCAGCGTTGGGCACAGGCTCTCCTACGAGCAGTACTTC. As protein: CSVGHRLSYEQYF.

This chain uses TRBV5-1 with TRBJ1-1; 8 bases map to TRBD1. The germline gives CDR1 SGHRS, CDR2 YFSETQ. The V segment lost 1 base and the J segment 4 bases; nucleotides outside the gene matches: 3. The CDR3 is made up of 14 amino acids. The CDR3 coding sequence is TGCGCCAGCAGCTTGCAGGACAGGGCCACTGAAGCTTTCTTT. Protein sequence: CASSLQDRATEAFF.

Only a few counts were recorded for this clone. This chain links TRBV19 with TRBJ1-6, with TRBD1 identical over 9 bases. The V gene end was trimmed by 9 bases and the J gene end by 7 bases; junction bases not matched to a gene: 4. Germline CDR1 and CDR2: LNHDA and SQIVND (reference sequence). The CDR3 runs to 13 residues. The CDR3 region has the DNA TGTGCCAGCCGGACAGGGGTGAATTCACCCCTCCACTTT. Residues: CASRTGVNSPLHF.

The count of this clone is one. The V call is TRBV10-1, the J call TRBJ2-1, with 16 positions matching TRBD2. V trimming: 8 bases; J trimming: 9 bases; junction bases outside the gene matches: 1. CDR1 and CDR2 (germline): WNHNN, SYGVQD (reference sequence). The CDR3 has 13 residues. The CDR3 loop reads CASGTSGGVEQFF. CDR3 sequence (DNA): TGCGCCAGCGGGACTAGCGGGGGGGTTGAGCAGTTCTTC.

This sequence joins TRBV19 and TRBJ1-5; 10 bases line up with TRBD1. Trimming cost V 5 bases and J 6 bases; bases outside gene matches: 7. CDR3 length: 15 amino acids. CDR1 and CDR2 (germline): LNHDA, SQIVND (reference sequence). DNA for the CDR3: TGTGCCAGTAGTGCGCGGACAGGGGGTGGTCAGCCCCAGCATTTT. Amino acids: CASSARTGGGQPQHF.

The CDR3 spells CSVGGGETQYF. The CDR3 DNA follows: TGCAGCGTTGGGGGAGGTGAGACCCAGTACTTC. The V gene is TRBV29-1, the J gene TRBJ2-5; tentatively, D is TRBD2 (6 bases). The germline CDR1 and CDR2 sequences are SQVTM and ANQGSEA. Trimming cost V 4 bases and J 5 bases, with 8 bases left between them. The CDR3 contains 11 residues.

The V gene is TRBV5-4, the J gene TRBJ2-7, with 7 positions matching TRBD1. From germline, CDR1 is SGHNT and CDR2 YYREEE (reference sequence). The CDR3 covers 11 residues. With V trimmed by 8 bases and J by 7 bases, 6 bases remained unmatched. The CDR3 reads CARDRPCEQYF. The CDR3 nucleotides are TGTGCCAGGGACAGGCCTTGTGAGCAGTACTTC.

The genes are TRBV29-1 and TRBJ1-1; D call uncertain. The germline V gene encodes CDR1 SQVTM and CDR2 ANQGSEA. The V end was cut by 4 bases, the J end by 3 bases, with 12 bases between. The CDR3 is 13 amino acids. CDR3 nucleotide sequence: TGCAGCGTTGCCGCAGGCTCTTACACTGAAGCTTTCTTT. Its protein is CSVAAGSYTEAFF. The variable domain in full, completed from reference TRBV29-1 and TRBJ1-1, reads SAVISQKPSRDICQRGTSLTIQCQVDSQVTMMFWYRQQPGQSLTLIATANQGSEATYESGFVIDKFPISRPNLTFSTLTVSNMSPEDSSIYLCSVAAGSYTEAFFGQGTRLTVV.

This clone was found once. The chain uses TRBV6-5 and TRBJ2-5; D is perhaps TRBD2 (6 bases). Near its end, the DNA agrees better with TRBJ2-7, so the J call may be wrong. From germline, CDR1 is MNHEY and CDR2 SVGAGI. There are 11 residues in the CDR3. The DNA of the CDR3 is TGTGCCAGCACCGGGGGTCTCGAGCAGTACTTC. It is translated as CASTGGLEQYF.